Given below is one T cell receptor (beta chain) in context. The same CDR3 also results from other DNA sequences found in this sample. This sample was taken from a study of OX40 agonist ivuxolimab in advanced cancers. Generated by immunoSEQ multiplex PCR, the TCRdb table keeps only in-frame clones and is missing some. The table lists fewer than 85,000 clones, around 78% of them singletons. Trimming pared 0 bases from V and 0 bases from J, leaving 9 bases between. Germline CDR1 MGHRA, CDR2 YSYEKL. This CDR3 is 16 amino acids long. V usage is TRBV4-1 and J usage is TRBJ1-3; D unresolved. Sample: CD4+ or CD8+ T cells sorted from blood, taken in a trial of the OX40 agonist ivuxolimab. This TCR came from an adult with an advanced solid tumor such as melanoma, head and neck, liver or kidney cancer. CDR3 DNA sequence: TGCGCCAGCAGCCAAGACCCATGGAGCTCTGGAAACACCATATATTTT. Residues: CASSQDPWSSGNTIYF.